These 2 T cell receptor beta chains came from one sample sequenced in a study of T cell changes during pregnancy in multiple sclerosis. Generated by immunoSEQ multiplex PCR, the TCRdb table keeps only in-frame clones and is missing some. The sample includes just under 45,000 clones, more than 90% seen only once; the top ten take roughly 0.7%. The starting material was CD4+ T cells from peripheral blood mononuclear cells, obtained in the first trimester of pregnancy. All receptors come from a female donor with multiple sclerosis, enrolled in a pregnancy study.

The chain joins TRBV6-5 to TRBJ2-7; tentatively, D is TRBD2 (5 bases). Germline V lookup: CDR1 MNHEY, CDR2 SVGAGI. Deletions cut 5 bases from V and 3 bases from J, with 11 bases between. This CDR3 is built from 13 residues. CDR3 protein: CASSTTIGYEQYF. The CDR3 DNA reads TGTGCCAGCAGTACGACTATCGGCTACGAGCAGTACTTC.

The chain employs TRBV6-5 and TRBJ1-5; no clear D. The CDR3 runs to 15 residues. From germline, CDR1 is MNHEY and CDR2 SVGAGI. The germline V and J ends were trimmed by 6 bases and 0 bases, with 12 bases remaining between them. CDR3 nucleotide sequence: TGTGCCAGCAGACCGAGGATTTATAGCAATCAGCCCCAGCATTTT. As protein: CASRPRIYSNQPQHF.